The clone carrying this TCR beta chain was picked up many times. Its target is unknown. V shed 5 bases and J 0 bases; nucleotides not matched to a gene: 10. This CDR3 has 17 amino acids. This entry is derived from a study of T cells in Graves' hyperthyroidism and ophthalmopathy. The study, taken as a whole, reports: Blood also held most thyroid clonotypes expanded beyond 0.001.

Amplified TCR beta CDR3 regions came from RNA transcripts. First-round RT-PCR with HTBI primers amplified the TCR CDR3 region. TCRdb passed the multiplex PCR reads through MiXCR, listing each CDR3 protein once. The data show over 450,000 distinct CDR3 sequences, with roughly an eighth seen just once and 17% held by the top ten. Using around 10 ml of fresh peripheral blood, PBMCs were prepared. This receptor was taken from a woman aged 18-35 years with Graves' hyperthyroidism. Sample: blood. This chain uses TRBV12-3 or TRBV12-4 with TRBJ1-1; TRBD1 agrees at 9 bases. CDR3 protein: CASSPGQGTKMNTEAFF. CDR3 coding DNA: TGTGCCAGCAGTCCGGGACAGGGTACCAAAATGAACACTGAAGCTTTCTTT.